This T cell receptor beta chain appears in the sequencing data of a study of T-cell memory formation after mild COVID-19. Overall study: Most TCR clusters belonged to a single donor.

A few counts support this clonotype. Its target is unknown. Each CDR3 protein is one row after TCRdb ran MiXCR on the 5' RACE reads. The data hold about 250,000 distinct CDR3 sequences, with just over 15% observed a single time. Study results and caveats: Clones shrinking from day 15 to 85 showed even CD4/CD8 mixes; later expanders tilted CD4+. For second-wave clones that peaked at day 37, SARS-CoV-2 specificity went unverified. Contracting CD8+ clones were enriched in EMRA, CD4+ mainly in CM and EM.

There are 12 residues in the CDR3. V gave up 1 base and J gave up 9 bases, with 9 bases separating them. CDR1 and CDR2 from the germline V gene are KGHDR and SFDVKD. Sequencing input: PBMCs or a T cell subset sorted from them (not recorded which). The chain couples TRBV24-1 to TRBJ2-7; D is perhaps TRBD2 (6 bases). The TCR originated in an adult woman who had mild COVID-19 (a few samples of this study predate the infection). Cell type and time point are not known. The CDR3 loop is CATSDLGGAQYF. The CDR3 DNA is TGTGCCACCAGTGATTTAGGAGGGGCGCAGTACTTC.